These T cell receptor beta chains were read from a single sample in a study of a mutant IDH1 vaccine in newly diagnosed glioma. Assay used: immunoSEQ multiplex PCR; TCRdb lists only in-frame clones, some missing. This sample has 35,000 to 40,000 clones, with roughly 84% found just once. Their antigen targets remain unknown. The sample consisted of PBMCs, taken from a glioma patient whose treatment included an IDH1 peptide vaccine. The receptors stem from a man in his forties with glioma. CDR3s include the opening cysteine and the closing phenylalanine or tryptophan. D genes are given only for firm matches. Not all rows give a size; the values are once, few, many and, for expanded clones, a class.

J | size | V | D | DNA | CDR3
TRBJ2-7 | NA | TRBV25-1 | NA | TGTGCCAGCAGTGGGACCGGTCCTGCGTACGAGCAGTACTTC | CASSGTGPAYEQYF
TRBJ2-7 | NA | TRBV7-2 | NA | TGTGCCAGCAGCGATTTTACCGACGAGCAGTACTTC | CASSDFTDEQYF
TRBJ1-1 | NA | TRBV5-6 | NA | TGTGCCAGCAGCTTGTTGGGGTCTTCGCCGGGGAACACTGAAGCTTTCTTT | CASSLLGSSPGNTEAFF
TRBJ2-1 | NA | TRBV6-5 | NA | TGTGCCAGCAGTTACTCGGGGGCGGTATACGGTGAGCAGTTCTTC | CASSYSGAVYGEQFF
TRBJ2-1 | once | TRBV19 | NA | TGTGCCAGTAGCTCCTTGTTAGCGGACTACAATGAGCAGTTCTTC | CASSSLLADYNEQFF
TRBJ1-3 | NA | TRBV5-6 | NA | TGTGCCAGCAGACGCGGGGTGAACTCTGGAAACACCATATATTTT | CASRRGVNSGNTIYF
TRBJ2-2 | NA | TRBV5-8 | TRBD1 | TGTGCCAGCAGCTGGCCGACAGGGACGACCGGGGAGCTGTTTTTT | CASSWPTGTTGELFF
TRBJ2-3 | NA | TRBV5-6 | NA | TGTGCCAGCAGCCTCCCACAGAGCACAGATACGCAGTATTTT | CASSLPQSTDTQYF
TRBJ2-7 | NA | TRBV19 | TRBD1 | TGTGCCAGTAAAATAACAGGGGGCTACGAGCAGTACTTC | CASKITGGYEQYF
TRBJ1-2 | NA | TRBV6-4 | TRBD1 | TGTGCCAGCAGTCCGGACAGGGGGAACTATGGCTACACCTTC | CASSPDRGNYGYTF
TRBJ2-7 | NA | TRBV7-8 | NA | TGTGCCAGCAGCTTCCTCCGAAACGAGCAGTACTTC | CASSFLRNEQYF
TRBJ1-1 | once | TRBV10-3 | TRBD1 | TGTGCCATCAGATACGGGGACAGACTGAACACTGAAGCTTTCTTT | CAIRYGDRLNTEAFF
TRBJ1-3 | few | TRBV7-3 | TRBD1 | TGTGCCAGCAGCAAAGGGACAGCTGGAAACACCATATATTTT | CASSKGTAGNTIYF
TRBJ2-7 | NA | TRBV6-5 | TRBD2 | TGTGCCAGCAGTAGGGGCGGGAGAAGCTACGAGCAGTACTTC | CASSRGGRSYEQYF
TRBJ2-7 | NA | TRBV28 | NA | TGTGCCAGCAGTCAGCCGACAGCGCCCTACGAGCAGTACTTC | CASSQPTAPYEQYF
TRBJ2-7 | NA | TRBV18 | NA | TGTGCCAGCTCACCAGCGGAGGGCTTCTCCTACGAGCAGTACTTC | CASSPAEGFSYEQYF
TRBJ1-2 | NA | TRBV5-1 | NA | TGCGCCAGCAGTCCCGATGCTGGGGGAGCTAACTATGGCTACACCTTC | CASSPDAGGANYGYTF
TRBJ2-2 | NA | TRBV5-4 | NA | TGTGCCAGCAGCTTGGCGCTCGGGGACACCGGGGAGCTGTTTTTT | CASSLALGDTGELFF
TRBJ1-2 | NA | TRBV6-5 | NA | TGTGCCAGCGCCAGGTCAAACTATGGCTACACCTTC | CASARSNYGYTF
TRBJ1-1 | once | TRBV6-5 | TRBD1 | TGTGCCAGCAGTTACTTTACAGGGGGCGGCACTGAAGCTTTCTTT | CASSYFTGGGTEAFF
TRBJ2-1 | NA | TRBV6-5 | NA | TGTGCCAGCAGTTACCGCGACCGCGACAGCCGGAATGAGCAGTTCTTC | CASSYRDRDSRNEQFF
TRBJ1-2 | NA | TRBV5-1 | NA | TGCGCCAGCAGCGGACCCGGACAGAACTATGGCTACACCTTC | CASSGPGQNYGYTF
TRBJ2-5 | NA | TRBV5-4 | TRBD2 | TGTGCCAGCAGCTTACGGGGTAGCGGGAGAGTAGGAGAGACCCAGTACTTC | CASSLRGSGRVGETQYF
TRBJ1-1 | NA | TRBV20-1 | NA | TGCAGTGTGGGGTTAATTTTTGGAGCTTTCTTT | CSVGLIFGAFF
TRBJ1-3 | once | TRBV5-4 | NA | TGTGCCAGCAGCTTTGACTCTGGAAACACCATATATTTT | CASSFDSGNTIYF
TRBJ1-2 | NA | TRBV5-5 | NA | TGTGCCAGCACGCAGACTAACTATGGCTACACCTTC | CASTQTNYGYTF
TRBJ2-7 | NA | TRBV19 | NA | TGTGCCAGTAGTATAGCCGAGTTCACCTACGAGCAGTACTTC | CASSIAEFTYEQYF
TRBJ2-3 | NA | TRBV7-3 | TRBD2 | TGTGCCAGCAGCCTAGCGGGACGGGCGCAGTATTTT | CASSLAGRAQYF
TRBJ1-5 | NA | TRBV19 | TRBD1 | TGTGCCAGTAGTATCCGGGACAGGGGCAATCAGCCCCAGCATTTT | CASSIRDRGNQPQHF
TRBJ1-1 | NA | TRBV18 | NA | TGCGCCAGCTCACCTCTCCGCGCGAACACTGAAGCTTTCTTT | CASSPLRANTEAFF
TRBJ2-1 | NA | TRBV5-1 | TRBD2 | TGCGCCAGCACTCCGGGAGGCTCCTACAATGAGCAGTTCTTC | CASTPGGSYNEQFF
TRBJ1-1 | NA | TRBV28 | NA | TGTGCCAGCAGTTTCCCGGGCAGAGGGGTCGGCACTGAAGCTTTCTTT | CASSFPGRGVGTEAFF
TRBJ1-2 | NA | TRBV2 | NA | TGTGCCAGCAGTGAAGCGCTTGCAGGGATTAACTATGGCTACACCTTC | CASSEALAGINYGYTF
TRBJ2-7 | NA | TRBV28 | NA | TGTGCCAGCAGTTCCCCCAGTGAGCAGTACTTC | CASSSPSEQYF
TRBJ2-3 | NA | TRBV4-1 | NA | TGCGCCAGCAGCCAAGGCCCCCCCGGGTCCCTAATTCCAGATACGCAGTATTTT | CASSQGPPGSLIPDTQYF
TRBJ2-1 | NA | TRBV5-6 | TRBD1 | TGTGCCAGCAGCTTGGGATGGGACAGGGCGGATGAGCAGTTCTTC | CASSLGWDRADEQFF
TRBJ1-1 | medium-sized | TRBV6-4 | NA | TGTGCCAGCAGTGAAACGGAACACACTGAAGCTTTCTTT | CASSETEHTEAFF
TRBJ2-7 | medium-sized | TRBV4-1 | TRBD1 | TGCGCCAGCAGCCCGCAAACAGGGGACTACGAGCAGTACTTC | CASSPQTGDYEQYF
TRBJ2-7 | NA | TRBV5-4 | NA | TGTGCCAGCGGTTGGGGGGATTACGAGCAGTACTTC | CASGWGDYEQYF
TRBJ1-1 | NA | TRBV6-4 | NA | TGTGCCAGCCGCTCCCTCGGGGGGGCCACTGAAGCTTTCTTT | CASRSLGGATEAFF
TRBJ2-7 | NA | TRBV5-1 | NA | TGCGCCAGCAGCGGTACTAGTAACCCTCACGAGCAGTACTTC | CASSGTSNPHEQYF
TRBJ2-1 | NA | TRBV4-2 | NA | TGTGCCAGCAGCCCCGCCCAGGGCCCCGGTGGGGATGAGCAGTTCTTC | CASSPAQGPGGDEQFF
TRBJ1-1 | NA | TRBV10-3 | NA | TGTGCCATCAGAGGTAATATGGGGACTGAAGCTTTCTTT | CAIRGNMGTEAFF
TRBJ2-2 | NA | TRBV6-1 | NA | TGTGCCAGCAGTGAAGCCCAGACTAGGGTTTCCGGGGAGCTGTTTTTT | CASSEAQTRVSGELFF
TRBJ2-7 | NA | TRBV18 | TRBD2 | TGTGCCAGCTCACCCGGATCCGGGAGGACCTACGAGCAGTACTTC | CASSPGSGRTYEQYF
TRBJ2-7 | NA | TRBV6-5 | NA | TGTGCCAGCAGAACAGGGTCTCTCGGCGAGCAGTACTTC | CASRTGSLGEQYF
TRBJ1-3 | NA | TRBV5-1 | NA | TGCGCCAGCAGCAGGGAAACAGGTTATTCTGGAAACACCATATATTTT | CASSRETGYSGNTIYF
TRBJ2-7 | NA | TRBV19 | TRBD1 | TGTGCCAGTAGTATACGACAGGGCAGCTATCAGGAGCAGTACTTC | CASSIRQGSYQEQYF
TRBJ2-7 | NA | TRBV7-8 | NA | TGTGCCAGCAGCTTACTCCTGAGACCCGTCTACGAGCAGTACTTC | CASSLLLRPVYEQYF
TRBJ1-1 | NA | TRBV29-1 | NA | TGCAGCGTCCTACCGCCGGTTGCGGCTGAAGCTTTCTTT | CSVLPPVAAEAFF
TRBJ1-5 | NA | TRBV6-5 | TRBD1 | TGTGCCAGCAGTGACAGGGGCAATCAGCCCCAGCATTTT | CASSDRGNQPQHF
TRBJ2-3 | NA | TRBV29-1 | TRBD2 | TGCAGCGTAAGCGGGGGTACAAATACGCAGTATTTT | CSVSGGTNTQYF
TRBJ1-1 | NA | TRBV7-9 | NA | TGTGCCAGCAGCTTTAATCCAGCCATCGCTGAAGCTTTCTTT | CASSFNPAIAEAFF